Below, 29 T cell receptor beta chains from the same sample are listed, as sequenced in a study of sequential checkpoint blockade in melanoma. Sequenced by immunoSEQ multiplex PCR; TCRdb stores in-frame clones only, minus some. The sample yields about 20,000 clones, approximately 85% seen once. As for treatment: randomized to nivolumab then ipilimumab (arm A) or the reverse (arm B). The sample was CD8+ T cells sorted from blood (inferred from file names), taken from a patient given nivolumab and ipilimumab in sequence. The receptors were gathered from a human donor with melanoma.

CDR3 DNA: TGTGCCAGCACCATCCAGGGTGTCGGGGAGCTGTTTTTT. This gives the protein CASTIQGVGELFF. The chain couples TRBV6-5 to TRBJ2-2; D perhaps matches TRBD1 (5 bases). This CDR3 is built from 13 residues. Trimming took 7 bases from V and 7 from J, leaving 13 bases between them. CDR1 MNHEY and CDR2 SVGAGI come from the germline V gene.

About this clone itself: A junction end diverges from the germline sequence, so it may reflect a read error. The V and J genes are TRBV7-7 and TRBJ2-5; unclear D gene. With the DNA end fitting TRBJ2-7 better, the J assignment may be wrong. The CDR3 contains 15 residues. Per the germline V gene, CDR1 is SSHAT and CDR2 is FNYEAQ (reference sequence). CDR3: CASSLEASPAYEQYF. The CDR3 bases are TGTGCTAGCAGCTTAGAAGCGTCTCCCGCCTACGAGCAGTACTTC.

The V and J genes are TRBV5-6 and TRBJ1-1; D perhaps matches TRBD1 (5 bases). This CDR3 comprises 15 residues. V was cut by 0 bases and J by 4 bases, with 13 bases left in between. CDR1 SGHDT and CDR2 YYEEEE come from the germline V gene. The chain's CDR3 is CASSLASGRATEAFF. CDR3 nucleotides: TGTGCCAGCAGCTTGGCCTCGGGCAGGGCCACTGAAGCTTTCTTT.

V gene TRBV5-8 combines with J gene TRBJ2-4; tentative D call: TRBD2 (5 bases). Germline CDR1 is SGHTS and CDR2 is YDEGEE. The ends were cut back, 6 bases at V and 0 bases at J, with 10 bases in the middle. The CDR3 contains 14 residues. Written as DNA, the CDR3 is TGTGCCAGCAACCGGGATCTAGCCAAAAACATTCAGTACTTC. Protein product: CASNRDLAKNIQYF.

This clone was recorded a few times. The rearrangement links TRBV19 to TRBJ1-2; D is unclear. This CDR3 contains 15 residues. Between the trimmed V and J ends, which lost 5 bases and 2 bases, there was a span of 15 bases. CDR1 is LNHDA, CDR2 SQIVND, per germline (reference sequence). The CDR3 spells CASSVAPGGNYGYTF. As DNA, the CDR3 is TGTGCCAGTAGTGTCGCACCGGGTGGGAACTATGGCTACACCTTC.

The J gene is TRBJ2-3, the V gene TRBV7-8, with TRBD2 matching over 14 bases. Germline CDR1 SGHVS, CDR2 FQNEAQ. The CDR3 covers 22 residues. Losses at the gene ends were 4 bases for V and 6 bases for J; bases not matched to a gene: 24. This CDR3 reads CASSSHQSTSGGAYSFGDTQYF. The CDR3 DNA reads TGTGCCAGCAGCTCCCACCAATCGACTAGCGGGGGGGCATATTCTTTCGGGGATACGCAGTATTTT.

The J gene is TRBJ1-5, the V gene TRBV4-3; maybe TRBD1 (5 bases). This CDR3 is built from 15 residues. The V gene's germline CDR1 is LGHNA and CDR2 YSLEER. V lost 0 bases and J lost 4, with 10 bases in between. CDR3 loop: CASSQDRGNNQPQHF. In nucleotides, the CDR3 is TGCGCCAGCAGCCAAGATCGGGGGAATAATCAGCCCCAGCATTTT.

This clone appeared once. The gene calls are TRBV5-8 and TRBJ1-1; D ambiguous. The CDR3 has 12 amino acids. Trimming left V 5 bases short and J 5 bases short, with 10 bases between. In germline, CDR1 is SGHTS, CDR2 YDEGEE. CDR3 coding DNA: TGTGCCAGCAGTCGGGGTAGTACTGAAGCTTTCTTT. Its translation: CASSRGSTEAFF.

The CDR3 reads CASSQGKDRGNYGYTF. The DNA of the CDR3 is TGCGCCAGCAGCCAAGGGAAAGACAGGGGGAACTATGGCTACACCTTC. The chain carries TRBV4-1 and TRBJ1-2; 9 positions agree with TRBD1. The CDR3 is 16 residues long. V lost 1 base, J lost 2 bases, and 5 bases stayed unmatched. Germline values: CDR1 MGHRA, CDR2 YSYEKL.

The chain carries TRBV7-9 and TRBJ1-1; tentative D call: TRBD1 (6 bases). CDR1 is SEHNR and CDR2 is FQNEAQ in the germline V gene (reference sequence). V shed 5 bases and J shed 5 bases, with 18 bases lying between them. The CDR3 is 15 amino acids. CDR3 DNA sequence: TGTGCCAGCAGCGAGGGGGTTTCACGATTTACTGAAGCTTTCTTT. Its protein is CASSEGVSRFTEAFF.

The chain links TRBV29-1 to TRBJ2-5; possible D gene TRBD1, 5 bases. The V gene's germline CDR1 is SQVTM and CDR2 ANQGSEA. V lost 4 bases and J lost 2, with 17 bases in between. There are 15 residues in the CDR3. CDR3 sequence reads: CSVAAIRVGQETQYF. As DNA, the CDR3 is TGCAGCGTTGCCGCAATCAGGGTGGGGCAAGAGACCCAGTACTTC.

The chain employs TRBV6-5 and TRBJ1-5, with a possible D match to TRBD1 (6 bases). This CDR3 has 13 residues. The germline V and J ends were trimmed by 6 bases and 3 bases, with 9 bases remaining between them. Germline V gene sequence: CDR1 MNHEY, CDR2 SVGAGI. The chain's CDR3 is CASRLGHNQPQHF. CDR3 nucleotides: TGTGCCAGCAGACTGGGACACAATCAGCCCCAGCATTTT.

V gene TRBV9 combines with J gene TRBJ2-4; D is possibly TRBD2 (5 bases). Germline V gives CDR1 SGDLS, CDR2 YYNGEE. V was pared by 4 bases and J by 2 bases, with 13 bases between. The CDR3 is made up of 15 amino acids. The CDR3 DNA reads as TGTGCCAGCAGCCCTCAACTAGAACCCAAAAACATTCAGTACTTC. Its protein product is CASSPQLEPKNIQYF.

This clone appeared a few times. The chain employs TRBV14 and TRBJ1-1; D uncertain. CDR1 is SGHDN, CDR2 FVKESK, per germline. This CDR3 has 14 amino acids. Trimming took off 5 bases at V and 2 bases at J, with 12 bases between the two ends. DNA for the CDR3: TGTGCCAGCAGCGCCTTTAAACTAAACACTGAAGCTTTCTTT. Translation gives CASSAFKLNTEAFF.

The J gene is TRBJ2-7, the V gene TRBV4-3; a weak D match, TRBD1 (6 bases). This CDR3 comprises 13 residues. Germline V gene sequence: CDR1 LGHNA, CDR2 YSLEER. The ends were cut back, 4 bases at V and 3 bases at J, with 10 bases in the middle. The DNA for the CDR3 is TGCGCCAGCAGCCTAGACAGGAACTACGAGCAGTACTTC. Encoded protein: CASSLDRNYEQYF.

The chain couples TRBV5-8 to TRBJ1-6; maybe TRBD1 (5 bases). CDR1 is SGHTS, CDR2 YDEGEE, per germline. The ends were cut back, 0 bases at V and 8 bases at J, with 6 bases in the middle. CDR3 length equals 13 residues. The CDR3 reads CASSLGGDSPLHF. For the CDR3, the DNA is TGTGCCAGCAGCTTGGGGGGCGATTCACCCCTCCACTTT.

The rearrangement links TRBV7-6 to TRBJ1-1; D ambiguous. The CDR3 has 12 residues. Per germline, CDR1 SGHVS and CDR2 FNYEAQ. Trimming removed 2 bases at V and 5 bases at J, with 6 bases between. Here the CDR3 reads CASSLWHTEAFF. The CDR3 DNA reads TGTGCCAGCAGCTTATGGCATACTGAAGCTTTCTTT.

The gene calls are TRBV19 and TRBJ2-1; 12 bases line up with TRBD2. The CDR3 consists of 18 residues. Germline CDR1 is LNHDA and CDR2 is SQIVND (reference sequence). V dropped 6 bases and J dropped 10; count of bases not matched to a gene: 19. CDR3 amino acids: CASSPPPTSGGEVGEQFF. DNA for the CDR3: TGTGCCAGTAGCCCTCCGCCGACTAGCGGGGGAGAAGTCGGGGAGCAGTTCTTC.

The rearrangement joins TRBV5-6 to TRBJ2-2; 8 bases fit TRBD1. Germline trimming cut 0 bases from V and 5 bases from J; bases unmatched to any gene: 6. The CDR3 is 16 amino acids. Germline V gene sequence: CDR1 SGHDT, CDR2 YYEEEE. The CDR3 reads CASSLEGQALTGELFF. Written as DNA, the CDR3 is TGTGCCAGCAGCTTGGAGGGACAGGCGTTAACCGGGGAGCTGTTTTTT. The complete variable domain, with remaining parts taken from reference TRBV5-6 and TRBJ2-2, reads DAGVTQSPTHLIKTRGQQVTLRCSPKSGHDTVSWYQQALGQGPQFIFQYYEEEERQRGNFPDRFSGHQFPNYSSELNVNALLLGDSALYLCASSLEGQALTGELFFGEGSRLTVL.

The V call is TRBV2, the J call TRBJ2-5; 7 bases line up with TRBD1. The end of the DNA is better explained by TRBJ2-7, so the J call may be wrong. The germline gives CDR1 SNHLY, CDR2 FYNNEI. This CDR3 is built from 11 residues. The CDR3 reads CASRQGYEQYF. The CDR3 DNA sequence: TGTGCCAGCCGACAGGGTTACGAGCAGTACTTC.

J is TRBJ2-1 and V is TRBV13; 8 nucleotides align to TRBD1. The V gene's germline CDR1 is PRHDT and CDR2 FYEKMQ (reference sequence). The length of the CDR3 is 16 residues. V trimming: 4 bases; J trimming: 4 bases; junction bases outside the gene matches: 9. This CDR3 is CASSSADREHYNEQFF. The CDR3 DNA follows: TGTGCCAGCAGCTCCGCGGACAGGGAGCATTACAATGAGCAGTTCTTC.

The J gene is TRBJ1-2, the V gene TRBV5-1, with a tentative D call TRBD1 (5 bases). Germline CDR1 and CDR2: SGHRS and YFSETQ. The CDR3 covers 16 residues. V was cut by 4 bases and J by 6 bases, with 22 bases left in between. The CDR3 nucleotides read TGCGCCAGCAGCCAAGCCTTTGACAGTTCGGTACATGGCTACACCTTC. This encodes CASSQAFDSSVHGYTF.

This sequence joins TRBV19 and TRBJ2-1; D may be TRBD1 (6 bases). V lost 3 bases to trimming and J lost 0 bases, with 9 bases between them. The CDR3 has 15 residues. CDR1 LNHDA and CDR2 SQIVND come from the germline V gene (reference sequence). CDR3 residues: CASSITGSSYNEQFF. In DNA form, the CDR3 reads TGTGCCAGTAGTATTACAGGGAGCTCCTACAATGAGCAGTTCTTC.

The chain has TRBV9 and TRBJ2-1, with TRBD2 matching 9 bases. The CDR3 totals 16 residues. Unmatched junction bases numbered 15, after V lost 5 bases and J lost 9 bases. Germline V gene lookup returns CDR1 SGDLS and CDR2 YYNGEE. The CDR3 nucleotides are TGTGCCAGCAGTCAACCACTAGCGGGCGGCGGGTTTGAGCAGTTCTTC. This codes for CASSQPLAGGGFEQFF.

The chain combines TRBV5-1 with TRBJ2-2; a possible D gene is TRBD1 (5 bases). CDR3 size: 13 residues. The V gene's germline CDR1 is SGHRS and CDR2 YFSETQ. V lost 3 bases to trimming and J lost 4 bases, with 7 bases between them. The DNA of the CDR3 is TGCGCCAGCAGCTGGACATCCACCGGGGAGCTGTTTTTT. It is translated as CASSWTSTGELFF. The full variable domain, rest sourced from reference TRBV5-1 and TRBJ2-2, is KAGVTQTPRYLIKTRGQQVTLSCSPISGHRSVSWYQQTPGQGLQFLFEYFSETQRNKGNFPGRFSGRQFSNSRSEMNVSTLELGDSALYLCASSWTSTGELFFGEGSRLTVL.

The rearrangement joins TRBV5-4 to TRBJ1-2; no clear D gene. Germline CDR1 reads SGHNT; CDR2 reads YYREEE (reference sequence). The ends were cut back, 0 bases at V and 8 bases at J, with 11 bases in the middle. The CDR3 is 13 amino acids. The CDR3 DNA reads TGTGCCAGCAGCTTGGGATCGAGGAGGGGCTACACCTTC. Its protein product is CASSLGSRRGYTF.

V gene TRBV27 combines with J gene TRBJ1-1, with D uncertain. Trimming shortened V by 1 base and J by 5 bases, and 11 bases separated the two germline ends. CDR3 length: 14 residues. Germline V gene lookup returns CDR1 MNHEY and CDR2 SMNVEV (reference sequence). CDR3 sequence reads: CASSLYLGRTEAFF. Written as DNA, the CDR3 is TGTGCCAGCAGTTTATACCTGGGGAGGACTGAAGCTTTCTTT.

The chain uses TRBV10-3 and TRBJ2-5; TRBD1 agrees at 9 bases. After removal of 6 bases from V and 1 base from J, the junction contained 3 bases not matched to a gene. Germline lookup yields CDR1 ENHRY and CDR2 SYGVKD. The length of the CDR3 is 14 residues. This CDR3 reads CAIRDRGGQETQYF. In nucleotides, the CDR3 is TGTGCCATCAGGGACAGGGGTGGCCAAGAGACCCAGTACTTC.

The chain employs TRBV5-1 and TRBJ2-3; 9 positions match TRBD1. V shed 2 bases and J 6 bases; nucleotides not matched to a gene: 10. Germline lookup yields CDR1 SGHRS and CDR2 YFSETQ. There are 16 residues in the CDR3. This CDR3 reads CASSFPGQGRSDTQYF. CDR3 bases: TGCGCCAGCAGCTTTCCGGGACAGGGAAGATCGGATACGCAGTATTTT.